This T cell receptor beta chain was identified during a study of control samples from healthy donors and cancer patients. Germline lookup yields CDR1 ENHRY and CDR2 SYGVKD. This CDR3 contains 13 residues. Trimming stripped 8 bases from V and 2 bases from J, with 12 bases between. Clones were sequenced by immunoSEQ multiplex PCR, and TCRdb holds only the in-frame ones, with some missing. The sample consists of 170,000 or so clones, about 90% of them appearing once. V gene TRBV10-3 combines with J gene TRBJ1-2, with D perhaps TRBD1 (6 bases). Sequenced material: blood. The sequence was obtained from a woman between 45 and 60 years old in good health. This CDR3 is CAIRQVSNYGYTF. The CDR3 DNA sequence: TGTGCCATCCGACAGGTCTCCAACTATGGCTACACCTTC.